These 21 T cell receptor beta chains originate from one sample sequenced in a study of radiation and T cells in renal cell carcinoma (dated by TCRdb to about 2020). Library preparation used the immunoSEQ multiplex PCR assay. TCRdb carries this immuneACCESS record with in-frame sequences only. Its versions omit some clonotypes, under half of them owing to an unresolved V gene in the studies checked, with the rest unexplained. This sample is represented by around 26,000 clones; over 70% of them were singletons. The ten most abundant clones make up approximately 32% of the sample. The sample's time point label, in plain terms: blood 2 weeks post-SBRT. The treatment or condition label here, explained by the study, means: 15 Gy SBRT to primary tumor, nephrectomy 4 weeks later. The material sequenced was blood, taken from a patient whose treatment included radiotherapy and nephrectomy. These receptors were collected from a man between 60 and 70 years old with renal cell carcinoma.

This clone was seen a few times. The chain joins TRBV27 to TRBJ2-1; 12 bases map to TRBD2. With V trimmed by 7 bases and J by 9 bases, 10 bases remained unmatched. The germline V gene encodes CDR1 MNHEY and CDR2 SMNVEV (reference sequence). The CDR3 is 15 amino acids. In nucleotides, the CDR3 is TGTGCCAGCAAGGAGACTAGCGGGAGAGTAAGTGAGCAGTTCTTC. As protein: CASKETSGRVSEQFF.

This clone is a singleton in its sample. The rearrangement uses TRBV5-6 and TRBJ1-4; 11 positions agree with TRBD1. J gave up 5 bases and V 3 bases, and 9 bases lay outside the gene matches. This CDR3 has 17 amino acids. Looked up from germline, CDR1 is SGHDT and CDR2 is YYEEEE. CDR3 sequence reads: CASSSARDRGSNEKLFF. CDR3 DNA sequence: TGTGCCAGCAGCTCGGCCCGGGACAGGGGGTCCAATGAAAAACTGTTTTTT.

This clone was found a few times. The genes are TRBV2 and TRBJ2-1; TRBD1 matches at 7 bases. CDR1 SNHLY and CDR2 FYNNEI come from the germline V gene. With 7 bases clipped from V and 2 bases from J, the junction kept 8 bases outside the gene matches. CDR3 size: 15 residues. CDR3 amino acids: CASNEFGQAYNEQFF. In nucleotides, the CDR3 is TGTGCCAGCAACGAGTTTGGACAGGCCTACAATGAGCAGTTCTTC. Full variable domain (missing parts from reference TRBV2 and TRBJ2-1): EPEVTQTPSHQVTQMGQEVILRCVPISNHLYFYWYRQILGQKVEFLVSFYNNEISEKSEIFDDQFSVERPDGSNFTLKIRSTKLEDSAMYFCASNEFGQAYNEQFFGPGTRLTVL.

The chain recombines TRBV6-5 with TRBJ2-1, with a possible D match to TRBD2 (6 bases). The germline V and J ends were trimmed by 10 bases and 11 bases, with 18 bases remaining between them. The CDR3 is 12 amino acids. From germline, CDR1 is MNHEY and CDR2 SVGAGI. CDR3 loop: CATTGEGRQQFF. The CDR3 DNA reads TGTGCCACTACAGGAGAAGGGAGGCAGCAGTTCTTC.

In its sample, this clone was seen a few times. This rearrangement joins TRBV9 to TRBJ2-4; D could derive from TRBD1 or TRBD2 (5 bases each). This CDR3 contains 16 residues. The germline CDR1 and CDR2 sequences are SGDLS and YYNGEE. V lost 3 bases, J lost 4 bases, and 17 bases lay in between. The CDR3 spells CASSGTGTVEKNIQYF. CDR3 nucleotide sequence: TGTGCCAGCAGCGGGACCGGGACGGTAGAAAAAAACATTCAGTACTTC.

The gene calls are TRBV6-1 and TRBJ2-3; possible D gene TRBD1, 6 bases. The CDR3 runs 15 residues. V lost 2 bases and J lost 1, with 10 bases in between. Germline CDR1 MNHNS, CDR2 SASEGT. CDR3 in DNA: TGTGCCAGCAGTGAATTCAGGGGCGGCACAGATACGCAGTATTTT. Protein: CASSEFRGGTDTQYF.

Remarks on this clone: The junction departs from germline at one end; a sequencing error may be responsible. The CDR3 DNA reads as TGTGCTAGCATGCTACCCTCCCCCGAGCGGGACCCTTCTAAGACCCAGTACTTC. As protein: CASMLPSPERDPSKTQYF. V gene TRBV7-7 combines with J gene TRBJ2-5, with 7 bases that match TRBD2. CDR1 is SSHAT, CDR2 FNYEAQ, per germline (reference sequence). The CDR3 totals 18 residues.

This clone appeared a single time. The V gene is TRBV11-1, the J gene TRBJ2-6; possible D gene TRBD1, 6 bases. Germline CDR1 reads SGHAT; CDR2 reads FQDESV (reference sequence). The CDR3 runs to 17 residues. Between the trimmed V and J ends, which lost 4 bases and 2 bases, there was a span of 15 bases. The CDR3 reads CASSSPRGYPGANVLTF. The CDR3 DNA reads as TGTGCCAGCAGCTCACCCAGGGGATACCCTGGGGCCAACGTCCTGACTTTC.

J is TRBJ1-1 and V is TRBV5-4, with TRBD1 as a possible D gene (5 bases). This CDR3 contains 15 residues. Deletions cut 0 bases from V and 5 bases from J, with 14 bases between. Germline CDR1 and CDR2: SGHNT and YYREEE (reference sequence). In nucleotides, the CDR3 is TGTGCCAGCAGCTTGGGGGGACGGGGGTGGACTGAAGCTTTCTTT. It specifies CASSLGGRGWTEAFF.

The chain joins TRBV28 to TRBJ2-7, with a possible D match to TRBD2 (6 bases). Germline loops: CDR1 MDHEN, CDR2 SYDVKM. This CDR3 comprises 14 residues. V was clipped by 6 bases and J by 5 bases, with 17 bases between them. Written as DNA, the CDR3 is TGTGCCAGCAGCCCGGAGGGCGCATGGGACGAGCAGTACTTC. Amino acid sequence: CASSPEGAWDEQYF. Full variable domain (rest looked up from reference TRBV28 and TRBJ2-7): DVKVTQSSRYLVKRTGEKVFLECVQDMDHENMFWYRQDPGLGLRLIYFSYDVKMKEKGDIPEGYSVSREKKERFSLILESASTNQTSMYLCASSPEGAWDEQYFGPGTRLTVT.

The CDR3 region is CASSSLAGGSTDTQYF. DNA of the CDR3: TGTGCCAGCAGCTCCCTTGCGGGGGGGAGCACAGATACGCAGTATTTT. The rearrangement links TRBV7-9 to TRBJ2-3; 9 bases line up with TRBD2. The trim removed 4 bases at V and 0 bases at J, leaving 5 bases unmatched. Germline CDR1 reads SEHNR; CDR2 reads FQNEAQ (reference sequence). CDR3 length: 16 amino acids. The variable domain in full, with the rest retrieved from reference TRBV7-9 and TRBJ2-3, is DTGVSQNPRHKITKRGQNVTFRCDPISEHNRLYWYRQTLGQGPEFLTYFQNEAQLEKSRLLSDRFSAERPKGSFSTLEIQRTEQGDSAMYLCASSSLAGGSTDTQYFGPGTRLTVL.

The V gene is TRBV5-1, the J gene TRBJ1-1; perhaps TRBD1 as D (5 bases). CDR1 is SGHRS, CDR2 YFSETQ, per germline. The V end was cut by 0 bases, the J end by 4 bases, with 16 bases between. The CDR3 runs 16 residues. The CDR3 DNA follows: TGCGCCAGCAGCTTGGGGGTGCTGGGGCTTGGCACTGAAGCTTTCTTT. This translates into CASSLGVLGLGTEAFF.

This clone was recorded a few times. CDR3 DNA sequence: TGTGCCAGCAGCCCAGAGGGTTCCCTCTACGAGCAGTACTTC. It encodes CASSPEGSLYEQYF. V and J are TRBV6-1 and TRBJ2-7; D perhaps matches TRBD2 (5 bases). V was pared by 6 bases and J by 3 bases, with 15 bases between. This CDR3 region has 14 residues. The germline gives CDR1 MNHNS, CDR2 SASEGT.

The chain carries TRBV5-6 and TRBJ1-5; D is uncertain. V was trimmed by 2 bases and J by 7 bases, leaving 16 bases between them. The CDR3 totals 15 residues. Germline CDR1 reads SGHDT; CDR2 reads YYEEEE. CDR3 residues: CASSLRGYLDQPQHF. Written as DNA, the CDR3 is TGTGCCAGCAGCTTACGGGGTTACCTTGACCAGCCCCAGCATTTT.

The chain uses TRBV7-3 and TRBJ2-3, with 8 bases identical to TRBD2. CDR3 length: 15 amino acids. V lost 6 bases and J lost 2; bases outside the gene matches: 7. Germline lookup yields CDR1 SGHTA and CDR2 FQGTGA. CDR3 in DNA: TGTGCCAGCAGTCCCACGGGGGGGATCACAGATACGCAGTATTTT. Translating it yields CASSPTGGITDTQYF.

The CDR3 DNA follows: TGTGCCAGCAGCTTGCCGCTTGGGACGGAAGGGGGCAATGAGCAGTTCTTC. Protein product: CASSLPLGTEGGNEQFF. This chain connects TRBV5-4 to TRBJ2-1, with D perhaps matching TRBD1 (6 bases). V lost 1 base, J lost 6 bases, and 20 bases lay in between. CDR3 length: 17 residues. Germline values: CDR1 SGHNT, CDR2 YYREEE (reference sequence).

The rearrangement joins TRBV2 to TRBJ1-4; D unresolved. Per the germline V gene, CDR1 is SNHLY and CDR2 is FYNNEI. V lost 2 bases and J 5 bases, leaving 9 bases between the germline ends. The CDR3 consists of 14 residues. CDR3 sequence (DNA): TGTGCCAGCAGTGAAAAGACCTCGAATGAAAAACTGTTTTTT. Translated, it gives CASSEKTSNEKLFF.

V and J are TRBV7-8 and TRBJ1-5; TRBD1 is a possible D gene (5 bases). V lost 1 base and J 7 bases, leaving 20 bases between the germline ends. CDR1 is SGHVS, CDR2 FQNEAQ, per germline. The CDR3 has 17 amino acids. CDR3 nucleotide sequence: TGTGCCAGCAGCTTAGGAGGTCGCGGGCAGGGATTACAGCCCCAGCATTTT. Amino acids: CASSLGGRGQGLQPQHF.

The rearrangement links TRBV19 to TRBJ2-3; 11 bases agree with TRBD1. J gave up 4 bases and V 5 bases, and 8 bases lay outside the gene matches. The CDR3 is made up of 16 amino acids. Germline-derived CDR1 and CDR2 are LNHDA and SQIVND (reference sequence). The DNA for the CDR3 is TGTGCCAGTAGTCCAAGGACAGGGGGCCGGGCAGATACGCAGTATTTT. Translating it yields CASSPRTGGRADTQYF.

The chain recombines TRBV6-5 with TRBJ1-1, with TRBD1 matching 7 bases. The length of the CDR3 is 15 residues. With V trimmed by 2 bases and J by 3 bases, 6 bases remained unmatched. The germline V gene has CDR1 MNHEY and CDR2 SVGAGI. CDR3 bases: TGTGCCAGCAGTTACGTAGCAGGGGGGGACACTGAAGCTTTCTTT. Translated, it gives CASSYVAGGDTEAFF.

V is TRBV7-8 and J is TRBJ2-7, with D uncertain. The CDR3 runs to 15 residues. Germline V lookup: CDR1 SGHVS, CDR2 FQNEAQ. Trimming took 4 bases from V and 1 from J, leaving 14 bases between them. The CDR3 sequence is CASSSDHGSSYEQYF. Here the CDR3 DNA reads TGTGCCAGCAGCTCAGACCACGGATCATCCTACGAGCAGTACTTC.